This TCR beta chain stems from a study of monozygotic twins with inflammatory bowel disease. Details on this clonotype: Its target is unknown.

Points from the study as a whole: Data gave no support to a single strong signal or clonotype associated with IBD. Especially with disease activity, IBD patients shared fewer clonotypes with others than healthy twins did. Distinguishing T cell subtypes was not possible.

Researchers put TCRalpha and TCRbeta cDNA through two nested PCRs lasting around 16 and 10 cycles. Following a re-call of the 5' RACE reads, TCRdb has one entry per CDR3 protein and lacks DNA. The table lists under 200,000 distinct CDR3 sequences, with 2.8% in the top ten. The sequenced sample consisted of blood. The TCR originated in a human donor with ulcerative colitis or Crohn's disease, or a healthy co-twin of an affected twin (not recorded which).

The CDR3 loop reads CASTQDRGYQPQHF. The chain recombines TRBV6-6 with TRBJ1-5; TCRdb calls TRBD1, which cannot be checked without DNA. This CDR3 region has 14 residues. Germline V gene sequence: CDR1 MNHNY, CDR2 SVGAGI (reference sequence).